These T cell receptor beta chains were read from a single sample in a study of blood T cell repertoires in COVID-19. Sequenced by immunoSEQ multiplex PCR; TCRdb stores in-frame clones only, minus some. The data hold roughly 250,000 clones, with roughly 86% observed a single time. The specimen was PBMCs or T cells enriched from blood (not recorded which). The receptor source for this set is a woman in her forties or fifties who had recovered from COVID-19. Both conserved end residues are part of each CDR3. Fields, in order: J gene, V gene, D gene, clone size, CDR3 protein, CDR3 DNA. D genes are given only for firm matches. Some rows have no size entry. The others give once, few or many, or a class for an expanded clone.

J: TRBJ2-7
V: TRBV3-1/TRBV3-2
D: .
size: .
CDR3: CASSRSSYEQYF
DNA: TGTGCCAGCAGCCGGAGTAGCTACGAGCAGTACTTC

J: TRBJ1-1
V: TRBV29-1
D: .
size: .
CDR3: CSVREGSGTEAFF
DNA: TGCAGCGTGAGGGAGGGGTCGGGGACTGAAGCTTTCTTT

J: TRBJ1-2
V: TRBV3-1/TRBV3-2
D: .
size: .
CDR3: CASSQEGTVYGYTF
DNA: TGTGCCAGCAGCCAAGAAGGGACTGTCTATGGCTACACCTTC

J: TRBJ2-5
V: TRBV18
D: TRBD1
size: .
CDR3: CASSPTGLGETQYF
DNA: TGTGCCAGCTCACCGACAGGGTTAGGAGAGACCCAGTACTTC

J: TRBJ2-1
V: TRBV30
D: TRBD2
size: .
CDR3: CAWRAVPGLAMNEQFF
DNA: TGTGCCTGGAGGGCTGTCCCGGGACTAGCGATGAATGAGCAGTTCTTC

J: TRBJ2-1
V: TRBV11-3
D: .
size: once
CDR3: CASSLDTVFGGNSYNEQFF
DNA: TGTGCCAGCAGCTTAGATACAGTATTTGGCGGGAACTCCTACAATGAGCAGTTCTTC

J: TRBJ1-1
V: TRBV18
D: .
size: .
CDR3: CASSPDMLNTEAFF
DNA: TGTGCCAGCTCACCCGACATGCTGAACACTGAAGCTTTCTTT

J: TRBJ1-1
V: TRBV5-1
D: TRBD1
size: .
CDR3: CASSGAGQTNTEAFF
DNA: TGCGCCAGCAGCGGGGCGGGACAGACGAACACTGAAGCTTTCTTT

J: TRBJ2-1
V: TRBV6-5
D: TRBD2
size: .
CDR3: CASRMTSGSNEQFF
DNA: TGTGCCAGCAGGATGACTAGCGGGAGCAATGAGCAGTTCTTC

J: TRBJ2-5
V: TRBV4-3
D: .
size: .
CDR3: CASAGRLQETQYF
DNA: TGCGCCAGCGCGGGGCGGTTACAAGAGACCCAGTACTTC

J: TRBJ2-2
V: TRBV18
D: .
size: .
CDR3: CASQQGLNTGELFF
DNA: TGTGCCAGCCAGCAGGGGTTGAACACCGGGGAGCTGTTTTTT

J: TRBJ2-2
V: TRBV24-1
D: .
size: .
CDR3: CATSDTQGLLNTGELFF
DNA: TGTGCCACCAGTGATACTCAGGGGCTCTTGAACACCGGGGAGCTGTTTTTT

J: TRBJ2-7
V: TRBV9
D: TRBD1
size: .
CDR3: CASSPGTDLSYEQYF
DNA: TGTGCCAGCAGCCCAGGGACAGACCTCTCCTACGAGCAGTACTTC

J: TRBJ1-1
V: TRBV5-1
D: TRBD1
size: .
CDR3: CASSGGTGYTEAFF
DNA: TGCGCCAGCAGCGGCGGGACAGGGTACACTGAAGCTTTCTTT

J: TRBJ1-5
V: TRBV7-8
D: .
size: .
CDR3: CASSSDRYFNQPQHF
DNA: TGTGCCAGCAGCTCAGACAGGTACTTCAATCAGCCCCAGCATTTT

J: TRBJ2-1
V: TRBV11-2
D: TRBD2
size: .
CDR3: CASSFPRREGGHEQFF
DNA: TGTGCCAGCAGCTTCCCGAGGCGGGAGGGTGGCCATGAGCAGTTCTTC

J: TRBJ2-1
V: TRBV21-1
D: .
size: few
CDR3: CASSKAPQREGRFGSGEQFF
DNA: TGTGCCAGCAGCAAAGCCCCCCAGCGGGAGGGCCGGTTTGGATCCGGTGAGCAGTTCTTC

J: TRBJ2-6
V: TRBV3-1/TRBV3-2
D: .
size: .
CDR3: CASSQGGIGANVLTF
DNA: TGTGCCAGCAGCCAAGGAGGCATAGGGGCCAACGTCCTGACTTTC

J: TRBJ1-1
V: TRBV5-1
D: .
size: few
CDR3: CASSATANTEAFF
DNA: TGCGCCAGCAGCGCGACAGCGAACACTGAAGCTTTCTTT

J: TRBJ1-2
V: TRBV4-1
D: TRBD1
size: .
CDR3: CASSQTGQGAGKGYTF
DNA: TGCGCCAGCAGCCAGACGGGACAGGGGGCGGGGAAGGGCTACACCTTC

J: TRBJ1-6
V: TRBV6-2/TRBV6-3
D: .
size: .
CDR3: CASSSNRQNSPLHF
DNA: TGTGCCAGCAGTTCAAACAGGCAGAATTCACCCCTCCACTTT

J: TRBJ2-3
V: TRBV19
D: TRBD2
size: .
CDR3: CASSSLGIAGGGFTDTQYF
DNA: TGTGCCAGTAGTAGTCTTGGGATAGCGGGGGGAGGCTTCACAGATACGCAGTATTTT

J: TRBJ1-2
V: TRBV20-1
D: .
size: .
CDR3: CSASTGSGYGYTF
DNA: TGCAGTGCTAGTACCGGGTCCGGCTATGGCTACACCTTC

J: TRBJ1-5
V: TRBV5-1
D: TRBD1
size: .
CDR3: CASSPTGGVQPQHF
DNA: TGCGCCAGCAGCCCGACAGGGGGCGTTCAGCCCCAGCATTTT